This T cell receptor beta chain emerged from a study of Ad26.COV2.S vaccination and SARS-CoV-2 variants. Turning to the study itself: Vaccine-arm donor from the placebo-controlled COV1001 Ad26.COV2.S trial. Broader study findings: Post-vaccination spike-specific CD8+ and CD4+ T cell responses reportedly had substantial breadth. Vaccine and placebo recipients had comparable breadth of non-spike TCRs. Among vaccine recipients, spike-specific TCR breadth exceeded that of placebo recipients.

As to treatment: some 20 received Ad26.COV2.S at low or high dose, single or two shots; roughly 5 received placebo; per-sample allocation not given. Following the first vaccine or placebo injection, samples were taken on day 63. This CDR3 has 13 amino acids. CDR1 is KGHDR, CDR2 SFDVKD, per germline. V was clipped by 7 bases and J by 8 bases, with 14 bases between them. Comment on this clone: Its antigen is not identified.

The protocol was immunoSEQ multiplex PCR, while the TCRdb copy is restricted to in-frame clones and leaves out a portion. Of 300,000 to 350,000 clones in the sample, under 90% are singletons; the top ten hold approximately 5%. This clonotype was sampled from a person aged 18-65 years who received the Ad26.COV2.S COVID-19 vaccine or a placebo. The chain combines TRBV24-1 with TRBJ2-1; D remains unclear. This specimen consisted of peripheral blood, obtained in a trial of Ad26.COV2.S vaccine versus placebo. CDR3 nucleotide sequence: TGTGCCACCAGAGAGTCTTCCTCCGATGAGCAGTTCTTC. Protein product: CATRESSSDEQFF.